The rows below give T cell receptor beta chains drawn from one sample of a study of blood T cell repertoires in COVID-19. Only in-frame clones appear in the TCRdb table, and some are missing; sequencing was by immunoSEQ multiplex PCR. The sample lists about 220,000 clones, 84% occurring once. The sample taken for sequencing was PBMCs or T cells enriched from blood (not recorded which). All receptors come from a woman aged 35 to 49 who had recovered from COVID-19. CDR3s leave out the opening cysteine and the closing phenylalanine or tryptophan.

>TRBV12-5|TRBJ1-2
ASGLPIGQNYGYT
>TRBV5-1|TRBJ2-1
ASLSGISGNEQF
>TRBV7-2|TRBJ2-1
ASSSQVSSYNEQF
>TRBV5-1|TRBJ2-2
ASSEWTGELF
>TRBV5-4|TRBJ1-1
ASNSDTEAF
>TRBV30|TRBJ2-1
AWLRRGNEQF
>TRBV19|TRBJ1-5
ASSVSGTGENQPQH
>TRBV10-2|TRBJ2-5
ASSEGTDQETQY
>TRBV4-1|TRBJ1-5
ASSQTFMVGGGAGQPQH
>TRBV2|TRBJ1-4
ASSFGQTLANEKLF
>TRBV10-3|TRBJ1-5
AISQQGTSNQPQH
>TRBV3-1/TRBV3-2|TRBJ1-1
ASSQSNSYLNTEAF
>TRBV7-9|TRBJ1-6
ASSLDGNSPLH
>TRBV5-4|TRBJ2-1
ASSLGLPGRNEQF
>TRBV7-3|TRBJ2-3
ASSLGRETDTQY
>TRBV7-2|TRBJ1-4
ASSPTGGRANEKLF
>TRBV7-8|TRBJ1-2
ASSLVRTGVGT
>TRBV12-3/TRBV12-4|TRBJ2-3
ASKGAFTDTQY
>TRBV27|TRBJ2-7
ASSLSLSAHMPYEQY
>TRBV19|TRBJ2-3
ASSISGTHIGSN
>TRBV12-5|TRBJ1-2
ASGPGGVGYT
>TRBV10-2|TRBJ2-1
ASRAATGAYNEQF
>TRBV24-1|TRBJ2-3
ATSDLGGRSEDTQY
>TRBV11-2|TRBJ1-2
ASSPGQGMWNYGYT
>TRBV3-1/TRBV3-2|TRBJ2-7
ASSATSGMSYEQY